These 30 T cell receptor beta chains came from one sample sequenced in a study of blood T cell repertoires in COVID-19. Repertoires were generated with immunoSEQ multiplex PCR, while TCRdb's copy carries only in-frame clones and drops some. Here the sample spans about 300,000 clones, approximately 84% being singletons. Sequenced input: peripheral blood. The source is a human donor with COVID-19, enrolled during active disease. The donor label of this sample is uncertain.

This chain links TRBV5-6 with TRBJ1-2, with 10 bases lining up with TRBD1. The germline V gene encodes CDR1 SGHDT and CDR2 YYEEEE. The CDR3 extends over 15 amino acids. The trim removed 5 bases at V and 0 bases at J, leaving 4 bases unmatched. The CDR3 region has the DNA TGTGCCAGCAGTCCCGGGACAGGGGCTAACTATGGCTACACCTTC. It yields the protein CASSPGTGANYGYTF.

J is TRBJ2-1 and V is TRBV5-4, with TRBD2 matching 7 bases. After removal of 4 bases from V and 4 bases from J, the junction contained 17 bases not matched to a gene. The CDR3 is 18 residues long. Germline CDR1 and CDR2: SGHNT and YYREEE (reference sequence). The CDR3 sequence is CASSRLSWERDGYNEQFF. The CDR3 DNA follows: TGTGCCAGCAGCCGCCTTAGTTGGGAGCGGGATGGTTACAATGAGCAGTTCTTC.

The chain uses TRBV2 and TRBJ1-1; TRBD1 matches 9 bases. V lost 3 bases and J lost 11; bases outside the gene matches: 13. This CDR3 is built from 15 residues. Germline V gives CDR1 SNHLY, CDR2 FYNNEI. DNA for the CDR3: TGTGCCAGCAGTGAGGGGACAGGGATACAGACTCGGGCTTTCTTT. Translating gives CASSEGTGIQTRAFF.

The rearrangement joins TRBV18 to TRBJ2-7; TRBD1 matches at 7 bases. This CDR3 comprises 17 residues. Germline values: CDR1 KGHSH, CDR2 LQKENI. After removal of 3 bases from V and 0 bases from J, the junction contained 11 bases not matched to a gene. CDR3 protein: CASSPFWTGQYSYEQYF. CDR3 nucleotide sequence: TGTGCCAGCTCACCCTTTTGGACAGGCCAATACTCCTACGAGCAGTACTTC.

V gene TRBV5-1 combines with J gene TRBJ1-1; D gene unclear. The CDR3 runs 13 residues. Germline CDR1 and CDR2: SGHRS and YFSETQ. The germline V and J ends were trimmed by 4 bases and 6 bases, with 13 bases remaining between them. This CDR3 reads CASSQRPGSEAFF. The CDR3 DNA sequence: TGCGCCAGCAGCCAGCGCCCCGGTTCTGAAGCTTTCTTT.

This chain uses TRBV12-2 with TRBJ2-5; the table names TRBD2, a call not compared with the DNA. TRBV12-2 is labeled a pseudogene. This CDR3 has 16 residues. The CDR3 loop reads CASRLKLLAVQETQYF. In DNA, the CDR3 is TGTGCAAGTCGCTTAAAGCTACTAGCGGTTCAAGAGACCCAGTACTTC.

The CDR3 loop reads CASSLDRGEVGELFF. The CDR3 DNA sequence: TGCGCCAGCAGCTTGGACAGGGGCGAGGTCGGGGAGCTGTTTTTT. This chain links TRBV5-1 with TRBJ2-2; 7 bases align to TRBD1. V lost 0 bases and J lost 7; bases outside the gene matches: 6. The CDR3 totals 15 residues. CDR1 is SGHRS, CDR2 YFSETQ, per germline. The complete variable domain, with remaining parts taken from reference TRBV5-1 and TRBJ2-2, reads KAGVTQTPRYLIKTRGQQVTLSCSPISGHRSVSWYQQTPGQGLQFLFEYFSETQRNKGNFPGRFSGRQFSNSRSEMNVSTLELGDSALYLCASSLDRGEVGELFFGEGSRLTVL.

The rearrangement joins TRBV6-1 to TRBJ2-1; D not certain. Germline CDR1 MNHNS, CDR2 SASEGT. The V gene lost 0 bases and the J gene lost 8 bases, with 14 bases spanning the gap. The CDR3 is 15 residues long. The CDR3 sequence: CASSEALAIRHEQFF. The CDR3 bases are TGTGCCAGCAGTGAAGCATTAGCCATTCGACATGAGCAGTTCTTC.

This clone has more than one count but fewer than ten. The CDR3 loop reads CASSPTGGHGYTF. Here the CDR3 DNA reads TGTGCCAGCAGCCCGACAGGGGGGCATGGCTACACCTTC. The chain recombines TRBV7-9 with TRBJ1-2, with 9 nucleotides matching TRBD1. The V segment lost 5 bases and the J segment 6 bases; nucleotides outside the gene matches: 4. Looked up from germline, CDR1 is SEHNR and CDR2 is FQNEAQ (reference sequence). This CDR3 has 13 amino acids.

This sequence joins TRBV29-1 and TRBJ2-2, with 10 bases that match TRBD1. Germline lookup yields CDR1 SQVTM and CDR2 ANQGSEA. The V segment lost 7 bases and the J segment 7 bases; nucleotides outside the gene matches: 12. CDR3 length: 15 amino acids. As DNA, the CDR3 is TGCAGCGCCGATCCGACAGGGGGCGCGGGCGGGGAGCTGTTTTTT. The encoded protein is CSADPTGGAGGELFF.

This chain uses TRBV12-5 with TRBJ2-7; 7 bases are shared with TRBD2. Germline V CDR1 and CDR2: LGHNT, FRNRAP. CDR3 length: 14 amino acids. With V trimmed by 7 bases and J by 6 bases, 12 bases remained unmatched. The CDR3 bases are TGTGCTAGTGCCCTTCGGGGGGTTTATGCCGAGCAGTACTTC. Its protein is CASALRGVYAEQYF.

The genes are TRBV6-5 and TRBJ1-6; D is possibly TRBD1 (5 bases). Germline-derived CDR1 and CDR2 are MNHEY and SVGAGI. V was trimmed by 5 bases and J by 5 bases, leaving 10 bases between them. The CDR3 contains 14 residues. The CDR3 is CASSRREDNSPLHF. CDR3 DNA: TGTGCCAGCAGTCGCAGGGAAGATAATTCACCCCTCCACTTT.

Here the CDR3 DNA reads TGTGCCAGTAGGGGACTAGCGGGAGGCGGTAGGGAGACCCAGTACTTC. Its protein is CASRGLAGGGRETQYF. V is TRBV19 and J is TRBJ2-5; 15 bases are a match to TRBD2. There are 16 residues in the CDR3. Germline V gene sequence: CDR1 LNHDA, CDR2 SQIVND (reference sequence). Losses at the gene ends were 6 bases for V and 5 bases for J; bases not matched to a gene: 7.

The CDR3 DNA follows: TGTGCCAGCAGCCACACCTCTAGCGGGGGGGGGAACTACGAGCAGTACTTC. It translates to CASSHTSSGGGNYEQYF. This chain connects TRBV2 to TRBJ2-7; 12 bases are a match to TRBD2. Germline V gives CDR1 SNHLY, CDR2 FYNNEI. The CDR3 covers 17 residues. J was trimmed by 3 bases and V by 6 bases; bases with no gene match: 12. Drawing the rest from reference TRBV2 and TRBJ2-7, the complete variable domain is EPEVTQTPSHQVTQMGQEVILRCVPISNHLYFYWYRQILGQKVEFLVSFYNNEISEKSEIFDDQFSVERPDGSNFTLKIRSTKLEDSAMYFCASSHTSSGGGNYEQYFGPGTRLTVT.

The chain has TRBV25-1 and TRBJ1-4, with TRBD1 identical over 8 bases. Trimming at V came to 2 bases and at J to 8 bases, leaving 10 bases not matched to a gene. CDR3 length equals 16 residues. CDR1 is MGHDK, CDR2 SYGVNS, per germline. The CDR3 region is CASSEGAQGAGEKLFF. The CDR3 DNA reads TGTGCCAGCAGTGAAGGGGCCCAGGGGGCAGGGGAAAAACTGTTTTTT. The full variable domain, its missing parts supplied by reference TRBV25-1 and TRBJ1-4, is EADIYQTPRYLVIGTGKKITLECSQTMGHDKMYWYQQDPGMELHLIHYSYGVNSTEKGDLSSESTVSRIRTEHFPLTLESARPSHTSQYLCASSEGAQGAGEKLFFGSGTQLSVL.

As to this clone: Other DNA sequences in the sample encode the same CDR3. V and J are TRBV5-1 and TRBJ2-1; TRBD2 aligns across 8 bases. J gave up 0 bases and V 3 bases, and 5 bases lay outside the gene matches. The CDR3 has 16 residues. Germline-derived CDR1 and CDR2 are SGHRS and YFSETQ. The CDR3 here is CASSSTSGSSYNEQFF. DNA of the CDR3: TGCGCCAGCAGCTCAACTAGCGGCAGCTCCTACAATGAGCAGTTCTTC. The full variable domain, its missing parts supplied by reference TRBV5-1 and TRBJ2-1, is KAGVTQTPRYLIKTRGQQVTLSCSPISGHRSVSWYQQTPGQGLQFLFEYFSETQRNKGNFPGRFSGRQFSNSRSEMNVSTLELGDSALYLCASSSTSGSSYNEQFFGPGTRLTVL.

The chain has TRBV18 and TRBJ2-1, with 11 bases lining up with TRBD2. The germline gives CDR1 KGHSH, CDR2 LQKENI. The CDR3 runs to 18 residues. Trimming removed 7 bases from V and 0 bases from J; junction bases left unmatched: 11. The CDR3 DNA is TGTGCCAGCTTTACCGGGACTAGCGGACAGAGCTCCTACAATGAGCAGTTCTTC. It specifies CASFTGTSGQSSYNEQFF.

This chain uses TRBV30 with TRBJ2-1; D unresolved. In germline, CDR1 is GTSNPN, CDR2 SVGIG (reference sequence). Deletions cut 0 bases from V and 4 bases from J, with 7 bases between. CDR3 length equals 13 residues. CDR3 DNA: TGTGCCTGGAGTGTTCTTGAGTACAATGAGCAGTTCTTC. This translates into CAWSVLEYNEQFF.

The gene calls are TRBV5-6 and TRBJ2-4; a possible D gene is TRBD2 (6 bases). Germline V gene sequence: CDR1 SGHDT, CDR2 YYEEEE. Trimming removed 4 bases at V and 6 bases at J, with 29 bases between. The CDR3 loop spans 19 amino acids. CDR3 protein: CASSRALASAADERNIQYF. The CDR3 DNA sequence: TGTGCCAGCAGCCGCGCCCTAGCGTCTGCCGCCGACGAGAGAAACATTCAGTACTTC.

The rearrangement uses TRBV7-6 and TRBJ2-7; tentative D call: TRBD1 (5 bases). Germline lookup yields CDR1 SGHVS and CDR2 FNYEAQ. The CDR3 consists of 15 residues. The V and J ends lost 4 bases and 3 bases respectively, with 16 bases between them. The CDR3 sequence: CASSYASGLHYEQYF. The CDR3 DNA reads TGTGCCAGCAGCTACGCCTCAGGGCTACACTACGAGCAGTACTTC.

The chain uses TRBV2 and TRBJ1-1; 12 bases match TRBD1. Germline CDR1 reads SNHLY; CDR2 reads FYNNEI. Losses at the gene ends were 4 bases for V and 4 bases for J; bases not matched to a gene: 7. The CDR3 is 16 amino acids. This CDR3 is CASSGPGQGARTEAFF. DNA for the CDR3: TGTGCCAGCAGTGGGCCGGGACAGGGGGCTCGCACTGAAGCTTTCTTT.

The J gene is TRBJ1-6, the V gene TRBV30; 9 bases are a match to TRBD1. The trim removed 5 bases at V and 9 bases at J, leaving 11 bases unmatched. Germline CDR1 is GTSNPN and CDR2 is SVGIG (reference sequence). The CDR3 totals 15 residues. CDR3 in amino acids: CAWERAGQGFSPLHF. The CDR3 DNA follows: TGTGCCTGGGAACGGGCGGGACAGGGTTTTTCACCCCTCCACTTT.

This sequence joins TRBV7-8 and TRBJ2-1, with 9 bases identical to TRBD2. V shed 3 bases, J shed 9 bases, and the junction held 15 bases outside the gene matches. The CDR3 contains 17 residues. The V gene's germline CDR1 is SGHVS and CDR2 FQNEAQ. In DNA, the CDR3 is TGTGCCAGCAGCTTTGCTAGCGGGGCACAGGTAGTGGGTGAGCAGTTCTTC. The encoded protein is CASSFASGAQVVGEQFF. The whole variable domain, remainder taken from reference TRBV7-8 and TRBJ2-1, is GAGVSQSPRYKVAKRGQDVALRCDPISGHVSLFWYQQALGQGPEFLTYFQNEAQLDKSGLPSDRFFAERPEGSVSTLKIQRTQQEDSAVYLCASSFASGAQVVGEQFFGPGTRLTVL.

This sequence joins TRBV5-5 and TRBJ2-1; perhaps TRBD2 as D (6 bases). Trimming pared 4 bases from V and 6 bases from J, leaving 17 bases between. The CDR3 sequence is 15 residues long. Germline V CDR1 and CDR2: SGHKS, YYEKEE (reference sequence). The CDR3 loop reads CASSIRASESNEQFF. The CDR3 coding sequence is TGTGCCAGCAGCATTAGGGCTAGCGAATCCAATGAGCAGTTCTTC. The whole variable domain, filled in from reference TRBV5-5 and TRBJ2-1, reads DAGVTQSPTHLIKTRGQQVTLRCSPISGHKSVSWYQQVLGQGPQFIFQYYEKEERGRGNFPDRFSARQFPNYSSELNVNALLLGDSALYLCASSIRASESNEQFFGPGTRLTVL.

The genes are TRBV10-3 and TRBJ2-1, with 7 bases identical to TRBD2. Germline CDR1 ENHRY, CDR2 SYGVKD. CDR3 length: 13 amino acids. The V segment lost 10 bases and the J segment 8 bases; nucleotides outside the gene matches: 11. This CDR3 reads CATMEGRADEQFF. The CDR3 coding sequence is TGTGCCACCATGGAGGGGAGGGCCGATGAGCAGTTCTTC.

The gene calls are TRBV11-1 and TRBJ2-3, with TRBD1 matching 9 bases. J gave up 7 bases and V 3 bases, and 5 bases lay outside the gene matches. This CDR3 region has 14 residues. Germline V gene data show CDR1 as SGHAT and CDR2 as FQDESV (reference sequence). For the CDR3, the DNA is TGTGCCAGCAGCTTTGGGACAGGGATCTATACGCAGTATTTT. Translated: CASSFGTGIYTQYF.

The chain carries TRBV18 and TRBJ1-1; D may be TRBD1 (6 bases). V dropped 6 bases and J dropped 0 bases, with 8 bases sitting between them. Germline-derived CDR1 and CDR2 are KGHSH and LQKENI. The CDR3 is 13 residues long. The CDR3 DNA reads TGTGCCAGCTCGCAGGGGATGAACACTGAAGCTTTCTTT. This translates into CASSQGMNTEAFF.

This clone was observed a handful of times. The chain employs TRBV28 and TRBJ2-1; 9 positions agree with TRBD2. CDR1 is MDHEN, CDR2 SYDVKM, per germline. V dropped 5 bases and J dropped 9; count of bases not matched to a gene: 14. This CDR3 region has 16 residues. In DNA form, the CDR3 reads TGTGCCAGCAGTCCTCCCGGGACTAGCCGATTTATTGAGCAGTTCTTC. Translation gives CASSPPGTSRFIEQFF.

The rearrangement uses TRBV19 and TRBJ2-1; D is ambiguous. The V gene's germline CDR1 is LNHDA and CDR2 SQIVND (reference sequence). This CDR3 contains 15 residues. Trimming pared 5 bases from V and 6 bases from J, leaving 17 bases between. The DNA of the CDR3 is TGTGCCAGTAGTTTTGTCAAGCGCTACCGCAATGAGCAGTTCTTC. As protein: CASSFVKRYRNEQFF.

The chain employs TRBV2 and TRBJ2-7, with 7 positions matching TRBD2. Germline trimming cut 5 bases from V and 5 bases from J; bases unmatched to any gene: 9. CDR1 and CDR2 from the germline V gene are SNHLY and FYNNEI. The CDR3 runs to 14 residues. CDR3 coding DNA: TGTGCCAGCAGTCAACTTCCTGGGGGGGACGAGCAGTACTTC. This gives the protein CASSQLPGGDEQYF.